These 30 T cell receptor beta chains were sequenced from one sample in a study of identical twins. One entry per CDR3 protein results from TCRdb running MiXCR on the 5' RACE reads. The sample lists hundreds of thousands of distinct CDR3 sequences, 15% to 20% occurring once. This sample also belongs to another study, concerning T cells expressing NK-cell markers.

The sample was PBMCs. Every receptor here comes from a woman between 18 and 30 years old in good health.

This clonotype has just a few counts. The DNA of the CDR3 is TGCGCCAGCAGCTTAGGTGGGGCTAACAATGAGCAGTTCTTC. This codes for CASSLGGANNEQFF. J is TRBJ2-1 and V is TRBV5-1; maybe TRBD1 (5 bases). V lost 2 bases and J lost 5, with 11 bases in between. The CDR3 has 14 residues. Germline V gene lookup returns CDR1 SGHRS and CDR2 YFSETQ.

This clonotype was seen a few times. This chain uses TRBV7-9 with TRBJ2-3; 9 bases fit TRBD1. V lost 5 bases, J lost 5 bases, and 5 bases stayed unmatched. CDR3 length equals 14 residues. Germline-derived CDR1 and CDR2 are SEHNR and FQNEAQ (reference sequence). CDR3 DNA: TGTGCCAGCAGCCAACAGGGGGCACAAGATACGCAGTATTTT. Residues: CASSQQGAQDTQYF.

This clonotype showed up just a few times. The chain employs TRBV12-5 and TRBJ2-3; no clear D. V gave up 1 base and J gave up 5 bases, with 7 bases separating them. Germline V CDR1 and CDR2: LGHNT, FRNRAP. The CDR3 extends over 13 amino acids. Here the CDR3 reads CASGLGSEDTQYF. The CDR3 DNA reads as TGTGCTAGTGGTTTGGGGTCGGAAGATACGCAGTATTTT.

There are a few counts of this clonotype. V is TRBV7-8 and J is TRBJ2-1; TRBD2 aligns across 11 bases. Per the germline V gene, CDR1 is SGHVS and CDR2 is FQNEAQ. The CDR3 totals 16 residues. J lost 9 bases, V lost 7 bases, and 14 bases had no gene match. CDR3 DNA sequence: TGTGCCAGCACCGTGACCTTTAGCGGGAGGGCCGTTGAGCAGTTCTTC. It translates to CASTVTFSGRAVEQFF.

This clonotype was counted between two and nine times. The CDR3 here is CSAEQGAGSPLHF. The DNA of the CDR3 is TGCAGTGCTGAACAGGGGGCCGGTTCACCCCTCCACTTT. The gene calls are TRBV20-1 and TRBJ1-6, with 9 bases aligning to TRBD1. Germline lookup yields CDR1 DFQATT and CDR2 SNEGSKA (reference sequence). The CDR3 extends over 13 amino acids. Trimming at V came to 5 bases and at J to 9 bases, leaving 5 bases not matched to a gene.

This clonotype was detected only a few times. The chain joins TRBV5-1 to TRBJ1-6; maybe TRBD1 (5 bases). Trimming cost V 6 bases and J 7 bases, with 17 bases left between them. CDR1 SGHRS and CDR2 YFSETQ come from the germline V gene. This CDR3 contains 15 residues. CDR3 DNA: TGCGCCAGCACGGAAGGGACCATGGGGAATTCACCCCTCCACTTT. Translation gives CASTEGTMGNSPLHF. Drawing the rest from reference TRBV5-1 and TRBJ1-6, the complete variable domain is KAGVTQTPRYLIKTRGQQVTLSCSPISGHRSVSWYQQTPGQGLQFLFEYFSETQRNKGNFPGRFSGRQFSNSRSEMNVSTLELGDSALYLCASTEGTMGNSPLHFGNGTRLTVT.

The J gene is TRBJ2-7, the V gene TRBV12-5; 9 bases fit TRBD1. The junction had 4 bases not matched to a gene; V was cut back by 0 bases and J by 1 base. Germline values: CDR1 LGHNT, CDR2 FRNRAP. The CDR3 contains 16 residues. The DNA of the CDR3 is TGTGCTAGTGGTTTGGTAACCGGACAGGGGTCCTACGAGCAGTACTTC. This encodes CASGLVTGQGSYEQYF.

This clonotype turned up a few times. V and J are TRBV7-2 and TRBJ2-1, with D possibly being TRBD2 (5 bases). This CDR3 contains 15 residues. Germline assignment: CDR1 SGHTA and CDR2 FQGNSA. V gave up 5 bases and J gave up 3 bases, with 14 bases separating them. The CDR3 nucleotides are TGTGCCAGCAGCCAGGACGGAGGATTCTACAATGAGCAGTTCTTC. Amino acid sequence: CASSQDGGFYNEQFF.

This clonotype was detected many times. The chain uses TRBV29-1 and TRBJ2-1; the match to TRBD1 covers 8 bases. V dropped 7 bases and J dropped 2; count of bases not matched to a gene: 4. Germline CDR1 reads SQVTM; CDR2 reads ANQGSEA. The length of the CDR3 is 13 residues. CDR3 sequence: CSAYRGTYNEQFF. In DNA, the CDR3 is TGCAGCGCCTACAGGGGGACCTACAATGAGCAGTTCTTC.

This sequence joins TRBV9 and TRBJ2-2, with 9 positions matching TRBD2. The CDR3 sequence is 16 residues long. Germline CDR1 and CDR2: SGDLS and YYNGEE. V trimming: 3 bases; J trimming: 5 bases; junction bases outside the gene matches: 8. The CDR3 reads CASSERLAVGTGELFF. The CDR3 nucleotides read TGTGCCAGCAGCGAACGACTAGCGGTGGGGACCGGGGAGCTGTTTTTT. Full variable domain (outside the CDR3, taken from reference TRBV9 and TRBJ2-2): DSGVTQTPKHLITATGQRVTLRCSPRSGDLSVYWYQQSLDQGLQFLIQYYNGEERAKGNILERFSAQQFPDLHSELNLSSLELGDSALYFCASSERLAVGTGELFFGEGSRLTVL.

V gene TRBV20-1 combines with J gene TRBJ2-7; 8 positions match TRBD2. Trimming removed 8 bases from V and 0 bases from J; junction bases left unmatched: 6. The CDR3 spans 13 residues. Germline CDR1 DFQATT, CDR2 SNEGSKA (reference sequence). CDR3 bases: TGCAGTATTATCGGGAGGGACTCCTACGAGCAGTACTTC. Amino acids: CSIIGRDSYEQYF.

This chain uses TRBV4-3 with TRBJ2-1, with TRBD2 matching 9 bases. V lost 0 bases, J lost 6 bases, and 3 bases stayed unmatched. CDR3 length: 15 residues. Germline assignment: CDR1 LGHNA and CDR2 YSLEER. CDR3 DNA sequence: TGCGCCAGCAGCCAAGAAACTAGCGGGTTCAATGAGCAGTTCTTC. This translates into CASSQETSGFNEQFF.

This clonotype showed up many times. This rearrangement joins TRBV7-2 to TRBJ2-1, with 9 bases fitting TRBD1. Germline trimming cut 3 bases from V and 7 bases from J; bases unmatched to any gene: 7. Germline V CDR1 and CDR2: SGHTA, FQGNSA. The CDR3 covers 15 residues. The CDR3 DNA reads TGTGCCAGCAGCTTTGTCGGACAGGGGATTAATGAGCAGTTCTTC. Encoded protein: CASSFVGQGINEQFF.

The CDR3 loop reads CASSLGLGASGWADTQYF. The DNA for the CDR3 is TGTGCCAGCAGCTTAGGTTTGGGGGCTAGCGGCTGGGCAGATACGCAGTATTTT. V is TRBV11-2 and J is TRBJ2-3; a possible D gene is TRBD2 (7 bases). Per germline, CDR1 SGHAT and CDR2 FQNNGV. This CDR3 region has 18 residues. Trimming cost V 1 base and J 4 bases, with 21 bases left between them.

The chain is built from TRBV27 and TRBJ2-1; 11 nucleotides agree with TRBD2. The CDR3 spans 15 residues. Losses at the gene ends were 7 bases for V and 6 bases for J; bases not matched to a gene: 8. Germline CDR1 MNHEY, CDR2 SMNVEV (reference sequence). CDR3 sequence (DNA): TGTGCCAGCATACCGATAGCGGGAGGGTTCAATGAGCAGTTCTTC. This codes for CASIPIAGGFNEQFF.

This chain joins TRBV20-1 and TRBJ2-7; TRBD1 matches at 7 bases. CDR3 length: 15 residues. Germline CDR1 reads DFQATT; CDR2 reads SNEGSKA (reference sequence). Trimming removed 6 bases from V and 6 bases from J; junction bases left unmatched: 17. The CDR3 sequence: CSAAVPGQEFSEQYF. For the CDR3, the DNA is TGCAGTGCCGCTGTCCCCGGACAGGAATTCTCCGAGCAGTACTTC.

This clonotype was seen a handful of times. The chain recombines TRBV6-5 with TRBJ1-2, with D uncertain. Trimming stripped 2 bases from V and 6 bases from J, with 7 bases between. The germline V gene encodes CDR1 MNHEY and CDR2 SVGAGI. The CDR3 is 12 residues long. The CDR3 protein is CASSYEGHGYTF. For the CDR3, the DNA is TGTGCCAGCAGTTACGAGGGTCATGGCTACACCTTC.

V usage is TRBV2 and J usage is TRBJ2-7; D might be TRBD2 (5 bases). The CDR3 length is 13 residues. The V gene's germline CDR1 is SNHLY and CDR2 FYNNEI. V shed 5 bases and J shed 6 bases, with 14 bases lying between them. CDR3 sequence (DNA): TGTGCCAGCAGTTTGCGCCTAGCCGGCGAGCAGTACTTC. As protein: CASSLRLAGEQYF. The entire variable domain, with the rest obtained from reference TRBV2 and TRBJ2-7, is as follows: EPEVTQTPSHQVTQMGQEVILRCVPISNHLYFYWYRQILGQKVEFLVSFYNNEISEKSEIFDDQFSVERPDGSNFTLKIRSTKLEDSAMYFCASSLRLAGEQYFGPGTRLTVT.

In this sample, this clonotype turned up once. This rearrangement joins TRBV19 to TRBJ2-7; 14 nucleotides match TRBD2. CDR3 length: 15 amino acids. Germline CDR1 and CDR2: LNHDA and SQIVND (reference sequence). Trimming at V came to 5 bases and at J to 5 bases, leaving 5 bases not matched to a gene. As DNA, the CDR3 is TGTGCCAGTAGTTCCGGGACTAGCGGGAGCGACGAGCAGTACTTC. Its translation: CASSSGTSGSDEQYF.

This clonotype was seen a handful of times. The chain joins TRBV7-9 to TRBJ2-7; a weak D match, TRBD2 (5 bases). The CDR3 is made up of 16 amino acids. The germline V gene encodes CDR1 SEHNR and CDR2 FQNEAQ (reference sequence). The V and J ends lost 7 bases and 2 bases respectively, with 21 bases between them. DNA of the CDR3: TGTGCCAGCACCTCTTCCTTCGCCGGGAAGGCCTACGAGCAGTACTTC. Translation gives CASTSSFAGKAYEQYF.

This clonotype has only a few counts. The chain is built from TRBV5-5 and TRBJ2-1; the D is unclear. Germline lookup yields CDR1 SGHKS and CDR2 YYEKEE (reference sequence). The CDR3 contains 15 residues. The V end lost 1 base, the J end lost 9 bases, and 17 bases lay between the germline ends. CDR3 amino acids: CASSLLVGVAAEQFF. CDR3 DNA: TGTGCCAGCAGCTTGTTGGTAGGAGTTGCTGCTGAGCAGTTCTTC.

There are a few counts of this clonotype. V is TRBV20-1 and J is TRBJ1-1; D unresolved. The germline V gene encodes CDR1 DFQATT and CDR2 SNEGSKA (reference sequence). This CDR3 has 12 amino acids. The DNA for the CDR3 is TGCACCGCAGTCGAGGGTGACACTGAAGCTTTCTTT. It encodes CTAVEGDTEAFF.

This chain links TRBV9 with TRBJ2-2, with 8 bases that match TRBD2. The V segment lost 0 bases and the J segment 3 bases; nucleotides outside the gene matches: 4. The CDR3 spans 16 residues. CDR1 SGDLS and CDR2 YYNGEE come from the germline V gene. CDR3 coding DNA: TGTGCCAGCAGCGTAGAGGCGGGGGGATACACCGGGGAGCTGTTTTTT. Translation gives CASSVEAGGYTGELFF.

This clonotype was counted between two and nine times. J is TRBJ2-1 and V is TRBV20-1; 7 bases fit TRBD2. CDR1 is DFQATT, CDR2 SNEGSKA, per germline (reference sequence). The CDR3 loop spans 12 amino acids. V shed 3 bases, J shed 6 bases, and the junction held 2 bases outside the gene matches. CDR3 nucleotides: TGCAGTGCTAGCCCTAGCGGCAATGAGCAGTTCTTC. Its protein product is CSASPSGNEQFF.

The rearrangement uses TRBV10-3 and TRBJ2-7, with TRBD1 matching over 8 bases. Germline V lookup: CDR1 ENHRY, CDR2 SYGVKD. The CDR3 runs to 14 residues. The trim removed 6 bases at V and 1 base at J, leaving 5 bases unmatched. This CDR3 is CAIRGQEGSYEQYF. The DNA of the CDR3 is TGTGCCATCAGGGGACAGGAGGGTTCCTACGAGCAGTACTTC.

This clonotype was counted only a few times. The chain is built from TRBV4-2 and TRBJ2-3; 9 nucleotides agree with TRBD2. The CDR3 contains 15 residues. The germline CDR1 and CDR2 sequences are LGHNA and YNFKEQ. J lost 7 bases, V lost 4 bases, and 9 bases had no gene match. The CDR3 DNA reads TGTGCCAGCAGCCCGGTTGGTAGCGGGGGAAATACGCAGTATTTT. Its translation is CASSPVGSGGNTQYF.

The chain uses TRBV30 and TRBJ2-7; D is possibly TRBD1 (6 bases). The germline V gene has CDR1 GTSNPN and CDR2 SVGIG (reference sequence). The CDR3 is made up of 12 amino acids. The V end was cut by 0 bases, the J end by 4 bases, with 7 bases between. The CDR3 region has the DNA TGTGCCTGGAGTGTTACAGGGTACGAGCAGTACTTC. This translates into CAWSVTGYEQYF. Full variable domain (rest looked up from reference TRBV30 and TRBJ2-7): SQTIHQWPATLVQPVGSPLSLECTVEGTSNPNLYWYRQAAGRGLQLLFYSVGIGQISSEVPQNLSASRPQDRQFILSSKKLLLSDSGFYLCAWSVTGYEQYFGPGTRLTVT.

This clonotype was seen only a few times. V and J are TRBV4-3 and TRBJ2-1; D may be TRBD2 (5 bases). V lost 0 bases, J lost 8 bases, and 17 bases lay in between. The CDR3 extends over 16 amino acids. In germline, CDR1 is LGHNA, CDR2 YSLEER. The CDR3 nucleotides are TGCGCCAGCAGCCAAGAAGTCATGCCTAGCCGCGATGAGCAGTTCTTC. It codes for CASSQEVMPSRDEQFF.

V and J are TRBV6-6 and TRBJ2-1; no definite D call. The CDR3 consists of 12 residues. Germline assignment: CDR1 MNHNY and CDR2 SVGAGI (reference sequence). V was clipped by 5 bases and J by 8 bases, with 10 bases between them. The CDR3 sequence: CASSAAGDEQFF. DNA of the CDR3: TGTGCCAGCAGTGCCGCTGGGGATGAGCAGTTCTTC.

This clonotype occurred a few times. The gene calls are TRBV12-3 or TRBV12-4 and TRBJ2-7; tentatively, D is TRBD1 or TRBD2 (5 bases each). The V gene lost 4 bases and the J gene lost 7 bases, with 14 bases spanning the gap. The CDR3 covers 13 residues. This chain's CDR3 is CASSSGTWGEQYF. The DNA of the CDR3 is TGTGCCAGCAGTTCCGGGACCTGGGGGGAGCAGTACTTC.